These 30 T cell receptor beta chains share one sample of origin, sequenced in a study of cytomegalovirus exposure and HLA in healthy donors. PCR primers comprised 60 Vbeta and 13 Jbeta primers. This table comes from immunoSEQ multiplex PCR, and its TCRdb copy is limited to in-frame clones, with some not included. This table has around 150,000 clones, around 60% appearing once. Sequenced material: PBMCs. The source is a woman in her sixties or seventies in good health and CMV-seropositive.

V gene TRBV4-1 combines with J gene TRBJ2-3; TRBD2 aligns across 8 bases. Unmatched junction bases numbered 10, after V lost 4 bases and J lost 1 base. This CDR3 is built from 17 residues. CDR1 is MGHRA, CDR2 YSYEKL, per germline. This chain's CDR3 is CASSPRVGLGGTDTQYF. The DNA for the CDR3 is TGCGCCAGCAGCCCTAGAGTGGGACTAGGGGGCACAGATACGCAGTATTTT.

This clone is a singleton in its sample. The chain uses TRBV19 and TRBJ1-5, with D unclear. This CDR3 region has 16 residues. Germline V lookup: CDR1 LNHDA, CDR2 SQIVND (reference sequence). V lost 5 bases to trimming and J lost 3 bases, with 17 bases between them. The CDR3 sequence is CASSPREDGYNQPQHF. The DNA of the CDR3 is TGTGCCAGTAGTCCCAGAGAAGACGGGTACAATCAGCCCCAGCATTTT.

The rearrangement joins TRBV5-1 to TRBJ2-6; 9 nucleotides agree with TRBD1. V dropped 3 bases and J dropped 0; count of bases not matched to a gene: 7. This CDR3 has 18 amino acids. Germline-derived CDR1 and CDR2 are SGHRS and YFSETQ. The CDR3 loop reads CASSWAGTGNSGANVLTF. The DNA for the CDR3 is TGCGCCAGCAGCTGGGCCGGGACAGGGAACTCTGGGGCCAACGTCCTGACTTTC.

This clone was seen a single time. The V call is TRBV4-2, the J call TRBJ2-2, with 11 bases lining up with TRBD2. The germline V gene has CDR1 LGHNA and CDR2 YNFKEQ. Trimming took 3 bases from V and 7 from J; bases not matched to a gene: 13. This CDR3 has 18 amino acids. CDR3 in amino acids: CASSHSIAGGPRGGELFF. The CDR3 region has the DNA TGTGCCAGCAGCCATTCCATAGCGGGAGGGCCCCGGGGCGGGGAGCTGTTTTTT.

This chain joins TRBV2 and TRBJ1-4; D is possibly TRBD1 (5 bases). Germline lookup yields CDR1 SNHLY and CDR2 FYNNEI. The CDR3 runs 13 residues. Trimming cost V 7 bases and J 5 bases, with 11 bases left between them. The CDR3 nucleotides are TGTGCCAGCATGGGGCGGACAAATGAAAAACTGTTTTTT. This translates into CASMGRTNEKLFF.

This rearrangement joins TRBV7-2 to TRBJ2-7; 8 nucleotides line up with TRBD1. This CDR3 region has 15 residues. CDR1 and CDR2 (germline): SGHTA, FQGNSA. V was pared by 5 bases and J by 3 bases, with 9 bases of the junction left unmatched. CDR3 DNA: TGTGCCAGCAGCGAAGGGACAGGCCGTATCTACGAGCAGTACTTC. Amino acids: CASSEGTGRIYEQYF.

J is TRBJ2-6 and V is TRBV5-6; maybe TRBD2 (6 bases). The germline gives CDR1 SGHDT, CDR2 YYEEEE. The CDR3 is 15 amino acids. Trimming shortened V by 0 bases and J by 2 bases, and 6 bases separated the two germline ends. CDR3 sequence reads: CASSLGGAGANVLTF. In DNA, the CDR3 is TGTGCCAGCAGCTTGGGGGGGGCTGGGGCCAACGTCCTGACTTTC.

V is TRBV10-3 and J is TRBJ2-1; 10 positions agree with TRBD2. The CDR3 has 17 amino acids. V shed 4 bases, J shed 8 bases, and the junction held 14 bases outside the gene matches. The germline CDR1 and CDR2 sequences are ENHRY and SYGVKD. The CDR3 is CAISVGVSSGSLDEQFF. CDR3 nucleotide sequence: TGTGCCATCAGTGTGGGGGTTTCTAGCGGGAGTCTGGATGAGCAGTTCTTC.

The chain has TRBV6-5 and TRBJ2-5, with TRBD1 matching 7 bases. The germline gives CDR1 MNHEY, CDR2 SVGAGI. The CDR3 length is 14 residues. V shed 4 bases and J 4 bases; nucleotides not matched to a gene: 6. The DNA for the CDR3 is TGTGCCAGCAGTTCCGGGACAGAAATAGAGACCCAGTACTTC. Translating gives CASSSGTEIETQYF.

This rearrangement joins TRBV10-3 to TRBJ2-7; D perhaps matches TRBD1 (5 bases). CDR3 length: 12 residues. V lost 5 bases to trimming and J lost 5 bases, with 10 bases between them. Germline V lookup: CDR1 ENHRY, CDR2 SYGVKD. For the CDR3, the DNA is TGTGCCATCAGTCTAGGGGAAGACGAGCAGTACTTC. Its protein product is CAISLGEDEQYF.

The chain couples TRBV25-1 to TRBJ2-2, with 14 positions matching TRBD2. With 9 bases clipped from V and 4 bases from J, the junction kept 4 bases outside the gene matches. The CDR3 consists of 15 residues. The germline CDR1 and CDR2 sequences are MGHDK and SYGVNS. For the CDR3, the DNA is TGTGCCAGTACCGGGACTAGCGGGAGCACCGGGGAGCTGTTTTTT. This encodes CASTGTSGSTGELFF.

The rearrangement joins TRBV7-2 to TRBJ2-5; D gene unclear. Trimming shortened V by 1 base and J by 5 bases, and 8 bases separated the two germline ends. The CDR3 length is 13 residues. Germline V lookup: CDR1 SGHTA, CDR2 FQGNSA. CDR3 nucleotides: TGTGCCAGCAGCTTAGGGCAGTTGGAGACCCAGTACTTC. Protein sequence: CASSLGQLETQYF.

The rearrangement joins TRBV4-3 to TRBJ2-7; 14 bases line up with TRBD2. The length of the CDR3 is 14 residues. The trim removed 4 bases at V and 6 bases at J, leaving 2 bases unmatched. The germline V gene has CDR1 LGHNA and CDR2 YSLEER. As DNA, the CDR3 is TGCGCCAGCAGCCGACTAGCGGGAGGGAGCGAGCAGTACTTC. This encodes CASSRLAGGSEQYF.

The chain combines TRBV6-6 with TRBJ1-1; D may be TRBD1 (5 bases). The CDR3 spans 13 residues. Between the trimmed V and J ends, which lost 6 bases and 2 bases, there was a span of 10 bases. The germline gives CDR1 MNHNY, CDR2 SVGAGI (reference sequence). The DNA for the CDR3 is TGTGCCAGCAGGCGGACACAAAACACTGAAGCTTTCTTT. It translates to CASRRTQNTEAFF.

The CDR3 DNA reads as TGTGCCAGCAGCTCTACTAGCGGGAGAGGTGAGCAGTTCTTC. This sequence encodes CASSSTSGRGEQFF. This chain connects TRBV11-2 to TRBJ2-1; 11 nucleotides match TRBD2. CDR1 and CDR2 from the germline V gene are SGHAT and FQNNGV. This CDR3 comprises 14 residues. With 4 bases clipped from V and 9 bases from J, the junction kept 5 bases outside the gene matches.

This clone was detected once. This chain connects TRBV4-1 to TRBJ2-7; the match to TRBD1 covers 10 bases. This CDR3 is built from 13 residues. The V and J ends lost 8 bases and 4 bases, in that order; junction bases with no gene match: 5. Germline values: CDR1 MGHRA, CDR2 YSYEKL. CDR3 nucleotides: TGCGCCAGCGCCCGGGACAGGGGTTACGAGCAGTACTTC. Protein: CASARDRGYEQYF.

The sample holds a few counts of this clone. The J gene is TRBJ2-2, the V gene TRBV5-1; TRBD1 aligns across 7 bases. CDR3 length equals 13 residues. In germline, CDR1 is SGHRS, CDR2 YFSETQ. V dropped 4 bases and J dropped 7; count of bases not matched to a gene: 4. The CDR3 DNA reads TGCGCCAGCAGCCCGACAGGGCTCGGGGAGCTGTTTTTT. This encodes CASSPTGLGELFF.

The chain links TRBV6-1 to TRBJ2-2; no firm D call. Between the trimmed V and J ends, which lost 0 bases and 5 bases, there was a span of 4 bases. The CDR3 spans 13 residues. CDR1 MNHNS and CDR2 SASEGT come from the germline V gene. This CDR3 reads CASSEAKTGELFF. The CDR3 nucleotides are TGTGCCAGCAGTGAAGCTAAAACCGGGGAGCTGTTTTTT.

V is TRBV28 and J is TRBJ2-5, with D possibly TRBD1 on 5 matching bases. Germline values: CDR1 MDHEN, CDR2 SYDVKM. The length of the CDR3 is 15 residues. V was pared by 5 bases and J by 5 bases, with 18 bases between. CDR3 residues: CASSPYRWGRETQYF. CDR3 bases: TGTGCCAGCAGTCCCTATAGATGGGGCCGGGAGACCCAGTACTTC. The whole variable domain, remainder taken from reference TRBV28 and TRBJ2-5, is DVKVTQSSRYLVKRTGEKVFLECVQDMDHENMFWYRQDPGLGLRLIYFSYDVKMKEKGDIPEGYSVSREKKERFSLILESASTNQTSMYLCASSPYRWGRETQYFGPGTRLLVL.

This chain uses TRBV5-8 with TRBJ2-4; tentatively, D is TRBD2 (7 bases). The V end lost 4 bases, the J end lost 1 base, and 15 bases lay between the germline ends. From germline, CDR1 is SGHTS and CDR2 YDEGEE. CDR3 length: 16 residues. The CDR3 DNA is TGTGCCAGCAGCCCTAGGGGGGGGGCCGCCAAAAACATTCAGTACTTC. As protein: CASSPRGGAAKNIQYF.

The chain is built from TRBV28 and TRBJ1-2; 9 bases align to TRBD1. CDR1 is MDHEN and CDR2 is SYDVKM in the germline V gene. The CDR3 extends over 18 amino acids. The J segment lost 1 base and the V segment lost 6 bases, leaving 15 bases of the junction unmatched. CDR3 nucleotide sequence: TGTGCCAGCAGACTACCTCCGGGACAGGGTGGTTATAACTATGGCTACACCTTC. Protein product: CASRLPPGQGGYNYGYTF.

The gene calls are TRBV5-1 and TRBJ2-3; possibly TRBD1 for D (5 bases). V was cut by 4 bases and J by 0 bases, with 15 bases left in between. Germline assignment: CDR1 SGHRS and CDR2 YFSETQ. CDR3 length: 16 amino acids. The CDR3 DNA reads TGCGCCAGCAGCCTCTTAGGGGCGGCTAGCACAGATACGCAGTATTTT. This codes for CASSLLGAASTDTQYF.

This rearrangement joins TRBV19 to TRBJ1-2, with 10 nucleotides matching TRBD1. V was pared by 6 bases and J by 3 bases, with 1 base of the junction left unmatched. The CDR3 contains 13 residues. Germline V gene lookup returns CDR1 LNHDA and CDR2 SQIVND (reference sequence). CDR3 nucleotides: TGTGCCAGTAGGACAGGGGGCCACTATGGCTACACCTTC. Residues: CASRTGGHYGYTF. Drawing the rest from reference TRBV19 and TRBJ1-2, the complete variable domain is DGGITQSPKYLFRKEGQNVTLSCEQNLNHDAMYWYRQDPGQGLRLIYYSQIVNDFQKGDIAEGYSVSREKKESFPLTVTSAQKNPTAFYLCASRTGGHYGYTFGSGTRLTVV.

This clone was counted only a few times. The CDR3 loop is CASSSSLATASTDTQYF. The DNA of the CDR3 is TGTGCCAGCAGTTCATCACTAGCGACAGCTAGCACAGATACGCAGTATTTT. The J gene is TRBJ2-3, the V gene TRBV28; 7 bases map to TRBD2. CDR1 MDHEN and CDR2 SYDVKM come from the germline V gene. V shed 4 bases and J 0 bases; nucleotides not matched to a gene: 10. This CDR3 is built from 17 residues.

The chain carries TRBV5-8 and TRBJ2-5; perhaps TRBD2 as D (6 bases). The germline gives CDR1 SGHTS, CDR2 YDEGEE. The CDR3 extends over 13 amino acids. The ends were cut back, 6 bases at V and 2 bases at J, with 11 bases in the middle. This CDR3 reads CASTGAEQETQYF. Here the CDR3 DNA reads TGTGCCAGCACGGGAGCGGAACAAGAGACCCAGTACTTC.

CDR3 DNA sequence: TGTGCCAGCAGCTTCACAGGTGACATTCAGTACTTC. As protein: CASSFTGDIQYF. The chain employs TRBV5-6 and TRBJ2-4; D perhaps matches TRBD1 (5 bases). Germline values: CDR1 SGHDT, CDR2 YYEEEE. Trimming stripped 2 bases from V and 8 bases from J, with 8 bases between. There are 12 residues in the CDR3.

The chain uses TRBV7-6 and TRBJ1-2; the D is unclear. Germline V CDR1 and CDR2: SGHVS, FNYEAQ. The V end was cut by 5 bases, the J end by 8 bases, with 15 bases between. The CDR3 length is 13 residues. CDR3 protein: CASSPGRLGGYTF. The DNA of the CDR3 is TGTGCCAGCAGCCCCGGAAGGTTGGGCGGCTACACCTTC.

The rearrangement uses TRBV7-6 and TRBJ2-1; 8 nucleotides match TRBD2. The length of the CDR3 is 18 residues. Germline assignment: CDR1 SGHVS and CDR2 FNYEAQ. The J segment lost 8 bases and the V segment lost 2 bases, leaving 17 bases of the junction unmatched. The CDR3 bases are TGTGCCAGCAGCTTAATTCGCCCAGCGGGAGCCGAGGTGGATGAGCAGTTCTTC. Translating gives CASSLIRPAGAEVDEQFF. The variable domain in full, completed from reference TRBV7-6 and TRBJ2-1, reads GAGVSQSPRYKVTKRGQDVALRCDPISGHVSLYWYRQALGQGPEFLTYFNYEAQQDKSGLPNDRFSAERPEGSISTLTIQRTEQRDSAMYRCASSLIRPAGAEVDEQFFGPGTRLTVL.

The chain combines TRBV10-2 with TRBJ1-1, with a possible D match to TRBD1 (6 bases). Trimming stripped 4 bases from V and 4 bases from J, with 13 bases between. The CDR3 runs 14 residues. CDR1 is WSHSY and CDR2 is SAAADI in the germline V gene. The CDR3 is CASSVGRGFTEAFF. The CDR3 DNA reads as TGCGCCAGCAGTGTGGGCAGGGGCTTCACTGAAGCTTTCTTT.

The chain recombines TRBV4-3 with TRBJ2-7; D possibly corresponds to TRBD1 (6 bases). The CDR3 extends over 16 amino acids. Trimming cost V 0 bases and J 4 bases, with 16 bases left between them. Germline loops: CDR1 LGHNA, CDR2 YSLEER. CDR3 sequence (DNA): TGCGCCAGCAGCCAAGATTCTGGGACAAAGCGGTACGAGCAGTACTTC. Translation: CASSQDSGTKRYEQYF.